The clone carrying this T cell receptor beta chain has only one observation. Its antigen is not identified. This specimen belongs to a study of T cell responses to AZD1222 COVID-19 vaccine. Study-level results: Targeting of unmutated variant regions was reportedly seen in nearly half of spike-specific TCRs.

The method was immunoSEQ multiplex PCR; TCRdb's version includes in-frame clones alone and lacks a portion of them. The data contain some 150,000 clones, roughly nine tenths of them singletons. V shed 1 base and J shed 1 base, with 9 bases lying between them. The CDR3 extends over 15 amino acids. Germline loops: CDR1 LGHDT, CDR2 YNNKEL (reference sequence). The material was peripheral blood, obtained after recovery from COVID-19. This chain joins TRBV3-1 (or the pseudogene TRBV3-2) and TRBJ2-3; D uncertain. The origin of this receptor is an adult who had recovered from COVID-19. CDR3 sequence (DNA): TGTGCCAGCAGCCAAGGGCTAGAAGGCACAGATACGCAGTATTTT. Its protein is CASSQGLEGTDTQYF.